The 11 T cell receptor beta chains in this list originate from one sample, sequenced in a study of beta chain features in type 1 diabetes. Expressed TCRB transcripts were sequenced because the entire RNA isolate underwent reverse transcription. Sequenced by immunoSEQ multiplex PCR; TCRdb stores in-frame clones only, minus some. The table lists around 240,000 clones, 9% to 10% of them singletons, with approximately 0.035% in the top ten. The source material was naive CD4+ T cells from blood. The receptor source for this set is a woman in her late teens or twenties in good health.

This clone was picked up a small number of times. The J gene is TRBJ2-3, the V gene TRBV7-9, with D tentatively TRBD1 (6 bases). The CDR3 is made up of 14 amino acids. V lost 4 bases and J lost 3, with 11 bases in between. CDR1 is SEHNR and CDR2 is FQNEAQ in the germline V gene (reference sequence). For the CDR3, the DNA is TGTGCCAGCAGCTCCAACAGGGAGACAGATACGCAGTATTTT. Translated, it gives CASSSNRETDTQYF.

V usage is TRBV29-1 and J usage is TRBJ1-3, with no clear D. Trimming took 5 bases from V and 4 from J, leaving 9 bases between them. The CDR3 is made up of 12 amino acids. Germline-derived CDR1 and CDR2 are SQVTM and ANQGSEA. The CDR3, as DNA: TGCAGCGTTTTCGGGTGGGGAAACACCATATATTTT. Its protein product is CSVFGWGNTIYF.

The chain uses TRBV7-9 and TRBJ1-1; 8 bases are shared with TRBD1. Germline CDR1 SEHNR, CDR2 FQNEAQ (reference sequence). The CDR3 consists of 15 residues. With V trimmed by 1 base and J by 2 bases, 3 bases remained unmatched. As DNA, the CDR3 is TGTGCCAGCAGCTTAGGCGGACAGGGAAACACTGAAGCTTTCTTT. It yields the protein CASSLGGQGNTEAFF.

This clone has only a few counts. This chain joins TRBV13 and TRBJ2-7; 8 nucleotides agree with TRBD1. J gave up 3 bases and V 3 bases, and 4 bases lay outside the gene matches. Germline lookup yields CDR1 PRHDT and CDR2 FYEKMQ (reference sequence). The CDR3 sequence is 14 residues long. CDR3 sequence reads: CASSFRQGIYEQYF. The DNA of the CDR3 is TGTGCCAGCAGCTTCCGACAGGGGATCTACGAGCAGTACTTC.

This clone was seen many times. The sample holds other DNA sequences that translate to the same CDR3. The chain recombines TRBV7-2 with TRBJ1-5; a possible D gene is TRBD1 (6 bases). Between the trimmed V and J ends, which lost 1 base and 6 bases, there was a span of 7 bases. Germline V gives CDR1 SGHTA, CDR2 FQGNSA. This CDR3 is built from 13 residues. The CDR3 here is CASSLDRAQPQHF. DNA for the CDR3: TGTGCCAGCAGCTTAGACAGGGCTCAGCCCCAGCATTTT.

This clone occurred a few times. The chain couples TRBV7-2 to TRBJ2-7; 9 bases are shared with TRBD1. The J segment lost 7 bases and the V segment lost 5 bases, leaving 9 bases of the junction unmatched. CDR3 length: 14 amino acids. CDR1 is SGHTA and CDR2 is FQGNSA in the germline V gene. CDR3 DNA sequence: TGTGCCAGCAGCGCAAGCTACAGGGGGCTAGAGCAGTACTTC. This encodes CASSASYRGLEQYF.

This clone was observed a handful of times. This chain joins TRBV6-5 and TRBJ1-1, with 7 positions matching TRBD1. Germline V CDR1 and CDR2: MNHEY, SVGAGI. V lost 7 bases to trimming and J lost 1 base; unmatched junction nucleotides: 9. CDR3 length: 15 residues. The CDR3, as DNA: TGTGCCAGCACCCCGGCACAGGGGCGGAACACTGAAGCTTTCTTT. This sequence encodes CASTPAQGRNTEAFF.

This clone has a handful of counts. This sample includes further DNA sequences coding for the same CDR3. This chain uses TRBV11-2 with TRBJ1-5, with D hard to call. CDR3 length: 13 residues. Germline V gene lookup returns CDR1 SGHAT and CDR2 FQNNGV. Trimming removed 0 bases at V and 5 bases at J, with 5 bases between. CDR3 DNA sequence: TGTGCCAGCAGCTTAGACCGGGATCAGCCCCAGCATTTT. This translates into CASSLDRDQPQHF.

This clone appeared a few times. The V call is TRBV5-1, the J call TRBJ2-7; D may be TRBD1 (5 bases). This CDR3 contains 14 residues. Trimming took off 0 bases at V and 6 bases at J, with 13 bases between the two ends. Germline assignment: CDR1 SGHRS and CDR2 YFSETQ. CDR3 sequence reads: CASSLGKKGLEQYF. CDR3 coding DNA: TGCGCCAGCAGCTTGGGGAAGAAGGGGCTCGAGCAGTACTTC.

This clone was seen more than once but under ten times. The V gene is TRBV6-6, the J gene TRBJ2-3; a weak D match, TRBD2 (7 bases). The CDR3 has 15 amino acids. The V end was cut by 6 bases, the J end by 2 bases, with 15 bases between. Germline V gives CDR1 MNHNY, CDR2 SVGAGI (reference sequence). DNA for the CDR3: TGTGCCAGCAGGACACAGGGAGGGCACACAGATACGCAGTATTTT. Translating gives CASRTQGGHTDTQYF.

DNA of the CDR3: TGTGCCAGTAGTATAATGACCGGGACTCTTTCCTACGAGCAGTACTTC. Translating it yields CASSIMTGTLSYEQYF. The chain links TRBV19 to TRBJ2-7, with D possibly matching TRBD2 (6 bases). Deletions cut 2 bases from V and 1 base from J, with 15 bases between. CDR1 and CDR2 from the germline V gene are LNHDA and SQIVND (reference sequence). The CDR3 loop spans 16 amino acids.